This T cell receptor (delta chain) came from a study of γδ T cells in repeated Plasmodium falciparum infection. Study as a whole: The natural-infection arm compared Malian children under seasonal malaria with matched Australian children.

Points on this clone: Its antigen is unknown. A read error likely explains this, since a far larger clone differs by one base. The same CDR3 arises from other DNA sequences in this sample as well.

TCRdb reprocessed the multiplex PCR reads using CATT. This table holds 85,000 to 95,000 delta-chain clones, over 1.3% found once. This CDR3 contains 13 residues. V was pared by 8 bases and J by 8 bases, with 11 bases of the junction left unmatched. The germline V gene encodes CDR1 TSWWSYY and CDR2 QGS. The study, taken as a whole, reports: In Vdelta2-negative, largely Vdelta1+, gammadelta repertoires, repeated controlled infections appeared to drive clonal selection waves. Malian donors came from one small rural village, predominantly one ethnic group.

Vgamma9/Vdelta2+ and Vdelta2-negative gammadelta T cells were flow-sorted from PBMC for bulk sequencing. This TCR was recovered from a pool of human donors (malaria-infected and uninfected, not separated). Sequenced material: gamma-delta T cells from blood. The V call is TRDV1, the J call TRDJ1, with 7 bases identical to TRDD3. TCRdb supplies no J gene; here it was assigned by aligning the nucleotide sequence to germline. DNA for the CDR3: TGTGCTCTTTTATTCCCTGGGGGTTCAAAACTCATCTTT. Translated, it gives CALLFPGGSKLIF.